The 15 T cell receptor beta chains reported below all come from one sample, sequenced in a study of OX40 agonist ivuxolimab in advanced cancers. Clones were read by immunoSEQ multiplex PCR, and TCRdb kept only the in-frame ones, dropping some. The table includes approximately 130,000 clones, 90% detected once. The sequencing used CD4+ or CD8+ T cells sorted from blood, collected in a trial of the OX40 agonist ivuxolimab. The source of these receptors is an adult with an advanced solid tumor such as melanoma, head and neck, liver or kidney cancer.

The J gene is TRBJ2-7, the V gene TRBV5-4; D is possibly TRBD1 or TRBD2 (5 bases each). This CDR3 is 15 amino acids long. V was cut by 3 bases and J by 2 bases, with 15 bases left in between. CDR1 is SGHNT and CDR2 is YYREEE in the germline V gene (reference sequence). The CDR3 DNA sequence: TGTGCCAGCAGCTGGGGTGAGGGGTTCGCCTACGAGCAGTACTTC. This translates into CASSWGEGFAYEQYF.

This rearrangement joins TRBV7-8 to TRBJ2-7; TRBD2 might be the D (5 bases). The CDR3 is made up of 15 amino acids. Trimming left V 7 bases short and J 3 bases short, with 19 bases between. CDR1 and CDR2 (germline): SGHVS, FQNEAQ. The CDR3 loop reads CASTARGSESYEQYF. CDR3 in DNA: TGTGCCAGCACCGCCCGGGGTTCGGAGAGCTACGAGCAGTACTTC.

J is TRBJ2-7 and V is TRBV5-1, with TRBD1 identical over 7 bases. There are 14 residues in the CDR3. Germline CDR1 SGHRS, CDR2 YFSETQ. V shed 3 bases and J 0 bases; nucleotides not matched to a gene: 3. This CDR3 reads CASSSDRTSYEQYF. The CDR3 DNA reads TGCGCCAGCAGCTCGGACAGGACCTCCTACGAGCAGTACTTC. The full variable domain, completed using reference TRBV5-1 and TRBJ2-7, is KAGVTQTPRYLIKTRGQQVTLSCSPISGHRSVSWYQQTPGQGLQFLFEYFSETQRNKGNFPGRFSGRQFSNSRSEMNVSTLELGDSALYLCASSSDRTSYEQYFGPGTRLTVT.

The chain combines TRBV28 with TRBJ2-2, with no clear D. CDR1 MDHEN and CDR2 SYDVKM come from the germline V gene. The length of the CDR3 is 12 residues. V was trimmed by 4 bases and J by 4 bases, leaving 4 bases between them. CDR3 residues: CASSSVTGELFF. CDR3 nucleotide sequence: TGTGCCAGCAGTTCCGTCACCGGGGAGCTGTTTTTT.

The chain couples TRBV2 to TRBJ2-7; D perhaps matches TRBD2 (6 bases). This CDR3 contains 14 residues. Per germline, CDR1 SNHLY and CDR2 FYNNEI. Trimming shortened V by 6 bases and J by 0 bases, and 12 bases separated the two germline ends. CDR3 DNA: TGTGCCAGCAGGCGGACGGGAGTCTCCTACGAGCAGTACTTC. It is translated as CASRRTGVSYEQYF. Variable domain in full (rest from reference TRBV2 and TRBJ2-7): EPEVTQTPSHQVTQMGQEVILRCVPISNHLYFYWYRQILGQKVEFLVSFYNNEISEKSEIFDDQFSVERPDGSNFTLKIRSTKLEDSAMYFCASRRTGVSYEQYFGPGTRLTVT.

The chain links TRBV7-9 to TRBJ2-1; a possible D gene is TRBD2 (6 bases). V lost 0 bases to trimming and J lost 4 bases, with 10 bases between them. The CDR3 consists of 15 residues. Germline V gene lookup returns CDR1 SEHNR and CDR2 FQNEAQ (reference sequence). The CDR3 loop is CASSLAGEVYNEQFF. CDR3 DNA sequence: TGTGCCAGCAGCTTAGCAGGGGAGGTATACAATGAGCAGTTCTTC. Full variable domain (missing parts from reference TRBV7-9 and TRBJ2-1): DTGVSQNPRHKITKRGQNVTFRCDPISEHNRLYWYRQTLGQGPEFLTYFQNEAQLEKSRLLSDRFSAERPKGSFSTLEIQRTEQGDSAMYLCASSLAGEVYNEQFFGPGTRLTVL.

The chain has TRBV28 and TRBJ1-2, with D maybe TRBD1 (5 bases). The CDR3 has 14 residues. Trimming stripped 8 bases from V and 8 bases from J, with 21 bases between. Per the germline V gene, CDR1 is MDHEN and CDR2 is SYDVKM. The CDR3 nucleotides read TGTGCCAGCGGGGAGGGGACTGATCTACGGGGCTACACCTTC. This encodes CASGEGTDLRGYTF.

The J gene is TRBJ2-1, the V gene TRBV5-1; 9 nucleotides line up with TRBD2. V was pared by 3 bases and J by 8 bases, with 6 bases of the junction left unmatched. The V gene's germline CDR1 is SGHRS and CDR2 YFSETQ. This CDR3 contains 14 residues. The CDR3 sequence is CASSSTTSGYEQFF. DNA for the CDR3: TGCGCCAGCAGCTCGACAACTAGCGGGTATGAGCAGTTCTTC.

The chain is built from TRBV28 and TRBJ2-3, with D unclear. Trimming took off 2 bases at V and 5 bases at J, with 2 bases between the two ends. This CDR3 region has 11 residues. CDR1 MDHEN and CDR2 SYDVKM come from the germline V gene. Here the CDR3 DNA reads TGTGCCAGCAGTTTAAGAGATACGCAGTATTTT. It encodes CASSLRDTQYF. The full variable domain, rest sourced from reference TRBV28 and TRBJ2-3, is DVKVTQSSRYLVKRTGEKVFLECVQDMDHENMFWYRQDPGLGLRLIYFSYDVKMKEKGDIPEGYSVSREKKERFSLILESASTNQTSMYLCASSLRDTQYFGPGTRLTVL.

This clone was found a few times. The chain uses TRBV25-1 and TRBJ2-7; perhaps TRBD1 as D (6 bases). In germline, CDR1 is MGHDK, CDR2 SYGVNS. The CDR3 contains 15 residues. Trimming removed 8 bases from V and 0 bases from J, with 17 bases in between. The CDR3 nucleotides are TGTGCCAGCGGATCCGGGACACTGAGCTCCTACGAGCAGTACTTC. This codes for CASGSGTLSSYEQYF.

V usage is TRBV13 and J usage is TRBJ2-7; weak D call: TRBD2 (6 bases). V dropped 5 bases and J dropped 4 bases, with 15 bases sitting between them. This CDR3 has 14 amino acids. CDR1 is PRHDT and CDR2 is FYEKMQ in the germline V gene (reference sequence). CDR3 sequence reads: CASSLPNGGYEQYF. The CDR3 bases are TGTGCCAGCAGCCTACCTAACGGGGGATACGAGCAGTACTTC.

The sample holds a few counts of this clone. DNA of the CDR3: TGTGCCAGTACCCTCTCCGTTAGCCACTCCTACAATGAGCAGTTCTTC. Its protein product is CASTLSVSHSYNEQFF. The chain recombines TRBV19 with TRBJ2-1; D is uncertain. The germline V gene encodes CDR1 LNHDA and CDR2 SQIVND (reference sequence). With 7 bases removed from V and 0 bases from J, the gap between germline ends came to 16 bases. This CDR3 spans 16 amino acids.

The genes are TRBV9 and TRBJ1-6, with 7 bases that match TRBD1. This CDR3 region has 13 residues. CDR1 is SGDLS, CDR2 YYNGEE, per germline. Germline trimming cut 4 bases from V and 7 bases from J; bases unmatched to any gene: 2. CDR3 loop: CASSTGVNSPLHF. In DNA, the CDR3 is TGTGCCAGCAGCACAGGGGTAAATTCACCCCTCCACTTT.

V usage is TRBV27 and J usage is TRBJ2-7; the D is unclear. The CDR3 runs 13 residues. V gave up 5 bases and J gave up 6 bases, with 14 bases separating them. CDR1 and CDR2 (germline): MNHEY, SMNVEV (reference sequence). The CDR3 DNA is TGTGCCAGCAGTCCGGACCGATTAGGCGAGCAGTACTTC. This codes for CASSPDRLGEQYF.

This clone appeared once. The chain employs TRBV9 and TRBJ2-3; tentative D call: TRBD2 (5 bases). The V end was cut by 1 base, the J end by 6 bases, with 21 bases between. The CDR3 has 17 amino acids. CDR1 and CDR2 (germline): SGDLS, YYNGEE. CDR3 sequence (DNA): TGTGCCAGCAGCGTAAATATTTTTGGAGCGACTACGGATACGCAGTATTTT. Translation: CASSVNIFGATTDTQYF. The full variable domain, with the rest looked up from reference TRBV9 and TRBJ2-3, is DSGVTQTPKHLITATGQRVTLRCSPRSGDLSVYWYQQSLDQGLQFLIQYYNGEERAKGNILERFSAQQFPDLHSELNLSSLELGDSALYFCASSVNIFGATTDTQYFGPGTRLTVL.